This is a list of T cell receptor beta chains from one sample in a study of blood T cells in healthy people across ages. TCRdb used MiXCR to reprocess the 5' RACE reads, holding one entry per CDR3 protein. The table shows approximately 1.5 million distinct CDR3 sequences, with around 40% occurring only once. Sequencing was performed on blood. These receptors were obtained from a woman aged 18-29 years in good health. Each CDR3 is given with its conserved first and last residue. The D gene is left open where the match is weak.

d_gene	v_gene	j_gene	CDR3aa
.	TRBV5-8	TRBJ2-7	CASSNLSHEQYF
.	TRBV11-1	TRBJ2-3	CASSSDRRKDTQYF
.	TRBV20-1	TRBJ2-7	CSAETSPYYEQYF
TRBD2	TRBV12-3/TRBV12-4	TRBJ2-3	CASSFDPRELTDAQYF
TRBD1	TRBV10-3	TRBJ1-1	CAISRTGASTEAFF
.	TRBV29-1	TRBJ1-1	CSVYRLTEAFF
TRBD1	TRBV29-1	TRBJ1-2	CSVEDWRTGGNYGYTF
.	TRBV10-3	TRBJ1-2	CATQDGVEAYGYTF
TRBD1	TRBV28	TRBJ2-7	CASSLPTRTGLYEQYF
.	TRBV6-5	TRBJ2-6	CASSYSITGTGANVLTF
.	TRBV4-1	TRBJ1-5	CASSQEGYSNQPQHF
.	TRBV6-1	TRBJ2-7	CASSPDRRLYEQYF
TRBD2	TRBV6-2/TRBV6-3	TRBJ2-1	CASSYPNRLAGGNEQFF
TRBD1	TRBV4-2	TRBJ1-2	CASSQDHRGNGYTF
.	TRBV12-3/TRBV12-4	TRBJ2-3	CASSSERDTQYF
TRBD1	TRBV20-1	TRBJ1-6	CSAKQGGYNSPLHF
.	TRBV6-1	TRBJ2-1	CASSTLGTFSNEQFF
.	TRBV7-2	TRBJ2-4	CASSLEPENIQYF
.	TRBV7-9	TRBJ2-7	CASSFPGDPYEQYF
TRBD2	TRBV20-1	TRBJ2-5	CSAKALGAGGTTHNEQYF
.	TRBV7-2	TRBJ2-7	CASSSHSQGISGYEQYF
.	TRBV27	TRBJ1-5	CASSPNGTPNQPQHF
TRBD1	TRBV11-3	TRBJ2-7	CASSLTGEHWWEQYF
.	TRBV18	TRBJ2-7	CASSRSGTYEQYF
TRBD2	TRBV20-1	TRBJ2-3	CSAYTSGGAGTDTQYF
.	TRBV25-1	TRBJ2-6	CASSEFGLSGANVLTF
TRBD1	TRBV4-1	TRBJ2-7	CASDPGQGGSYEQYF
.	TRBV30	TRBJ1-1	CAWSGTAEAFF
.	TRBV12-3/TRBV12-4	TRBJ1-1	CASRSAGTEAFF
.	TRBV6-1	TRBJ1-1	CATVQGGDTEAFF
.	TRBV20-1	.	CSAFPSRTFGDIQYF
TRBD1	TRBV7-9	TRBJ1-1	CASSSKGDSTEAFF
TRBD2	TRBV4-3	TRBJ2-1	CASSQDGLAGLSYNEKFF
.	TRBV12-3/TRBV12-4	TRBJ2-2	CASSFLVTGELFF
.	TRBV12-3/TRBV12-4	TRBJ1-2	CASSLEAGSVYGYTF
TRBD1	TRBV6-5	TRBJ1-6	CASSYSGRGNYNSPLHF
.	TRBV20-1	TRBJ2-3	CSASEIREPTDTQYF
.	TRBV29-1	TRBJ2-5	CSVVSKEETQYF
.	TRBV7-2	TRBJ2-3	CASSSKDFYYTQYF
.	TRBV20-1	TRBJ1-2	CSAGLGSNYGYTF
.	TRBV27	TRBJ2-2	CASRTYGELFF
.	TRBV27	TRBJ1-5	CASSFQSGNQPQHF
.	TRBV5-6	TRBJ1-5	CASSKQGLANQPQHF
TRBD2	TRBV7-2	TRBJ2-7	CASSLGWSGGAYEQYF
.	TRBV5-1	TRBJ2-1	CASMAIGSDEQFF
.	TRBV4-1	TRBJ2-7	CASSRTSGGEQYF
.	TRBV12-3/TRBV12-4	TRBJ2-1	CASSFRLNEQFF
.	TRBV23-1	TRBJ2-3	CARRTQYF
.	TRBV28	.	CASSEDFGYEQYF
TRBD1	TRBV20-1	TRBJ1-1	CSATSGGLSTEAFF
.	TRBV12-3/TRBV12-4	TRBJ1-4	CAGQPGSRVVEKLFF
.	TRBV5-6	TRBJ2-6	CASSLGKGSGANVLTF
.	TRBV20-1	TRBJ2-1	CSARVLGERANEQFF
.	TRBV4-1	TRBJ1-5	CASSRLRQQPQHF